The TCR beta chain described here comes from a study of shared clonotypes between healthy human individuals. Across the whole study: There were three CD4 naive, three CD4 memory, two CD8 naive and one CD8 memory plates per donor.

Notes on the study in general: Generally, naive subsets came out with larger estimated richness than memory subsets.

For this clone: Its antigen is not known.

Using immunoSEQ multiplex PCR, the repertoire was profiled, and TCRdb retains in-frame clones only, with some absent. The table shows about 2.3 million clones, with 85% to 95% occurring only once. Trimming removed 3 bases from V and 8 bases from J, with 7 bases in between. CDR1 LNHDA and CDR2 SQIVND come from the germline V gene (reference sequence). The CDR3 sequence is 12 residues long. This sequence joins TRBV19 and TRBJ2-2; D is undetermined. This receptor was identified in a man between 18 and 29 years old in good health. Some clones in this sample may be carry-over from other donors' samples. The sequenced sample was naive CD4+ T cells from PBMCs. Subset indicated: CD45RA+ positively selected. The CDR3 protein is CASSIMGGELFF. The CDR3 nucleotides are TGTGCCAGTAGTATTATGGGGGGGGAGCTGTTTTTT.